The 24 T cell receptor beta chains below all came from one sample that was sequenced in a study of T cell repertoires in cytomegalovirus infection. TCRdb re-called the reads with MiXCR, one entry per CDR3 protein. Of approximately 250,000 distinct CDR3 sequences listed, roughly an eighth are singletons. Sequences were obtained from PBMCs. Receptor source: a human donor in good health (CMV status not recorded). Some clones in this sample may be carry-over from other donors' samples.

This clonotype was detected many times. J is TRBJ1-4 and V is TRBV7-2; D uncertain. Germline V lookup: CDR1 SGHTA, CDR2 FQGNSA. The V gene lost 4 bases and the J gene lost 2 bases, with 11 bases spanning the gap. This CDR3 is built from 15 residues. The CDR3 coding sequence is TGTGCCAGCAGCTCAAGAGTTGGGACTAATGAAAAACTGTTTTTT. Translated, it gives CASSSRVGTNEKLFF.

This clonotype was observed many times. CDR3 amino acids: CASSWGDSGRGHEQYF. The CDR3 bases are TGTGCCAGCAGCTGGGGGGATAGCGGGAGAGGTCACGAGCAGTACTTC. The genes are TRBV5-4 and TRBJ2-7; 9 positions match TRBD2. The CDR3 is 16 residues long. The V gene's germline CDR1 is SGHNT and CDR2 YYREEE (reference sequence). Unmatched junction bases numbered 12, after V lost 3 bases and J lost 5 bases.

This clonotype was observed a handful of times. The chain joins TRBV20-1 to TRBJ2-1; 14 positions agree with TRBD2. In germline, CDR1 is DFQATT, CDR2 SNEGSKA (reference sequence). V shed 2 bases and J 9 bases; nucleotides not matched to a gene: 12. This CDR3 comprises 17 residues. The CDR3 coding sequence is TGCAGTGCTAGAAAACCGACTAGCGGGAGGGCCGGGGGTGAGCAGTTCTTC. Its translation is CSARKPTSGRAGGEQFF.

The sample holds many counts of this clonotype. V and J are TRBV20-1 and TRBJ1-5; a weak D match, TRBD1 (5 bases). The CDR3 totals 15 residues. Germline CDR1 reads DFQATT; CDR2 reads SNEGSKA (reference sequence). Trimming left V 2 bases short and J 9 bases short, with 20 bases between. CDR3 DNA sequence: TGCAGTGCTAGATCCGGGACCACCATAGGGCGGCCCCAGCATTTT. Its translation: CSARSGTTIGRPQHF.

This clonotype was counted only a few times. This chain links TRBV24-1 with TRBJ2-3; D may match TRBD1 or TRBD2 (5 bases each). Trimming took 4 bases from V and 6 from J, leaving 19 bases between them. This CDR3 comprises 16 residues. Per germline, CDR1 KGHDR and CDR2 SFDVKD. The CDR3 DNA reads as TGTGCCACCAGTGACCCCAAGGGGAGAGGACGCGATACGCAGTATTTT. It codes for CATSDPKGRGRDTQYF.

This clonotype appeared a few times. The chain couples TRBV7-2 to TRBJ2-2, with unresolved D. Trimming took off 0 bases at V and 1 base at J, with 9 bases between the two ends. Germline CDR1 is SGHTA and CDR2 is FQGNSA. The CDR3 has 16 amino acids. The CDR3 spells CASSLAGRGNTGELFF. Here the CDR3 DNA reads TGTGCCAGCAGCTTAGCGGGTCGCGGGAACACCGGGGAGCTGTTTTTT.

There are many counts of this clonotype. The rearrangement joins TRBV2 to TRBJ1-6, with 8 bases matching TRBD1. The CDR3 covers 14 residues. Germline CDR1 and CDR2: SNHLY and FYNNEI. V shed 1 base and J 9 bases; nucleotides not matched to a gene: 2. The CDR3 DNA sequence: TGTGCCAGCAGTGAAGTCAGGGGGCCTTCACCCCTCCACTTT. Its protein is CASSEVRGPSPLHF.

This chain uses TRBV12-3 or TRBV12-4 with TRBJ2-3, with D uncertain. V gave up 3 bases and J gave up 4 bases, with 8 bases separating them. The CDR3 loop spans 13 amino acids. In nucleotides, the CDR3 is TGTGCCAGCAGTTTTTCTGGTGCAGATACGCAGTATTTT. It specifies CASSFSGADTQYF.

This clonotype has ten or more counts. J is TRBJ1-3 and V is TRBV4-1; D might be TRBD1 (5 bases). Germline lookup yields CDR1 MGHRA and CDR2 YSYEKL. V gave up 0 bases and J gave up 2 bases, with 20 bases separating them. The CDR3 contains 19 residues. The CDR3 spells CASSQDLPGGAGTGNTIYF. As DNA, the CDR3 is TGCGCCAGCAGCCAAGATCTGCCCGGTGGGGCAGGTACTGGAAACACCATATATTTT.

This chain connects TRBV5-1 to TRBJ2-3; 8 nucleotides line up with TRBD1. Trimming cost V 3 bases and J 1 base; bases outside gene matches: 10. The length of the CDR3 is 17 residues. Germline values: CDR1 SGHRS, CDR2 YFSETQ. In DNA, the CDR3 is TGCGCCAGCAGCTCGCCCCCAGGGGGCAGGGGCACAGATACGCAGTATTTT. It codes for CASSSPPGGRGTDTQYF. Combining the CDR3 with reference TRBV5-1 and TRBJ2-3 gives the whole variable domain KAGVTQTPRYLIKTRGQQVTLSCSPISGHRSVSWYQQTPGQGLQFLFEYFSETQRNKGNFPGRFSGRQFSNSRSEMNVSTLELGDSALYLCASSSPPGGRGTDTQYFGPGTRLTVL.

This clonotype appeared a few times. The CDR3 DNA reads as TGTGCCAGCGGGGTCCTCGACGAGCAGTACTTC. It yields the protein CASGVLDEQYF. The chain recombines TRBV5-6 with TRBJ2-7; D gene ambiguous. V dropped 7 bases and J dropped 5 bases, with 10 bases sitting between them. This CDR3 region has 11 residues. CDR1 SGHDT and CDR2 YYEEEE come from the germline V gene.

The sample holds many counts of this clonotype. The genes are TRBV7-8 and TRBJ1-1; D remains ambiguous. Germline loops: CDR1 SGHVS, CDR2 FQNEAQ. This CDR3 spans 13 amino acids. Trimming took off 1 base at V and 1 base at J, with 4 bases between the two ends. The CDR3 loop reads CASSLVQNTEAFF. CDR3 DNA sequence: TGTGCCAGCAGCTTAGTACAGAACACTGAAGCTTTCTTT.

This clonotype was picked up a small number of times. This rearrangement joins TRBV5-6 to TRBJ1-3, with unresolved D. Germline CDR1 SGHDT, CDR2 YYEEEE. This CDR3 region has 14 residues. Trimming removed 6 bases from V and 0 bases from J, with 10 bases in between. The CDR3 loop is CASNSGFSGNTIYF. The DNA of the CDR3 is TGTGCCAGCAACTCGGGGTTCTCTGGAAACACCATATATTTT.

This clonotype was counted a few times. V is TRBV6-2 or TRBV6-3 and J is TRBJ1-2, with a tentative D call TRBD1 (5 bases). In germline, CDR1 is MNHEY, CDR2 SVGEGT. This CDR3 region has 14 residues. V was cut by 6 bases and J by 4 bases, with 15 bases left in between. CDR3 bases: TGTGCCAGCAGCAACCCGCGGCAGGGCTATGGCTACACCTTC. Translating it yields CASSNPRQGYGYTF.

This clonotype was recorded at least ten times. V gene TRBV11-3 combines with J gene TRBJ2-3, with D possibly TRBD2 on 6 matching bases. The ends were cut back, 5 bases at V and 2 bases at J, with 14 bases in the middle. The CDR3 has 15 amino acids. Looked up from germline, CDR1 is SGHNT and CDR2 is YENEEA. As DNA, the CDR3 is TGTGCCAGCAGCCATTCCGGGGGATCCACAGATACGCAGTATTTT. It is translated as CASSHSGGSTDTQYF.

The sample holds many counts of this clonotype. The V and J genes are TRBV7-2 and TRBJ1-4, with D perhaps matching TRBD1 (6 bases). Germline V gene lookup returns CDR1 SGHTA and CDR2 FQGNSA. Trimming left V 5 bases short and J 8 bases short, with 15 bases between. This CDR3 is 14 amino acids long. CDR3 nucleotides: TGTGCCAGCAGCAATCGACAGGATCCCGAAAAACTGTTTTTT. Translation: CASSNRQDPEKLFF.

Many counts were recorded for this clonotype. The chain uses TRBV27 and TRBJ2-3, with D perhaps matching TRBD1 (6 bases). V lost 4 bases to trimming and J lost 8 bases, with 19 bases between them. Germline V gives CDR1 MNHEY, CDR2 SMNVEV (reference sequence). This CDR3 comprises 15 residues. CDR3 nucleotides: TGTGCCAGCAGTTCACAAGGACAGACCAGTGGTACGCAGTATTTT. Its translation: CASSSQGQTSGTQYF.

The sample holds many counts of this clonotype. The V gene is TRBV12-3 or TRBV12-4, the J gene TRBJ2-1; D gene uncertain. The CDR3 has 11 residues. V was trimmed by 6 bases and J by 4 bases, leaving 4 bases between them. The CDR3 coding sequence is TGTGCCAGCAGCGCGTACAATGAGCAGTTCTTC. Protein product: CASSAYNEQFF.

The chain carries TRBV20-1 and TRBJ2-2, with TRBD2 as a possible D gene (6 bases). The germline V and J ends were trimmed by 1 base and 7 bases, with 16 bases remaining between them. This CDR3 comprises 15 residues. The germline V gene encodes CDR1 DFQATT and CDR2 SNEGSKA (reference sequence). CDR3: CSARAVGTSSGELFF. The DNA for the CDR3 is TGCAGTGCTAGAGCCGTCGGCACTAGCAGCGGGGAGCTGTTTTTT.

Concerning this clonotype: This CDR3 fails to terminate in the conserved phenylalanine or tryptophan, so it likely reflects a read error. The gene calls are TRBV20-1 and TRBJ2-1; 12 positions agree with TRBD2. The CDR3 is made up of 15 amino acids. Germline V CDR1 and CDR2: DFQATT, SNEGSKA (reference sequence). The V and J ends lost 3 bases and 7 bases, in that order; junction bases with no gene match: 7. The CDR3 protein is CSARDLAGGLNEQFL. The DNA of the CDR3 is TGCAGTGCTAGGGACCTAGCGGGGGGGCTTAATGAGCAGTTCCTC.

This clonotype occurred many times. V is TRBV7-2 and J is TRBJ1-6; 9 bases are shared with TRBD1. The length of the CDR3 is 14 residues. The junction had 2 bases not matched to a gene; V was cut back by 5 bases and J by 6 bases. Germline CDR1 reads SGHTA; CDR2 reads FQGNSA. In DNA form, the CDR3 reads TGTGCCAGCAGCACGGGACAGGGTAATTCACCCCTCCACTTT. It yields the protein CASSTGQGNSPLHF.

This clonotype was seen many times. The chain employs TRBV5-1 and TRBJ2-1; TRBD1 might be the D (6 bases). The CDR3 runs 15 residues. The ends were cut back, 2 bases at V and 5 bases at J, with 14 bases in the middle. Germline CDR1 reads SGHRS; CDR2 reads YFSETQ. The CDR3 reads CASSLLQGRNNEQFF. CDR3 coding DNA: TGCGCCAGCAGCTTATTACAGGGAAGGAACAATGAGCAGTTCTTC. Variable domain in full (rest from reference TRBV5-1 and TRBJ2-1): KAGVTQTPRYLIKTRGQQVTLSCSPISGHRSVSWYQQTPGQGLQFLFEYFSETQRNKGNFPGRFSGRQFSNSRSEMNVSTLELGDSALYLCASSLLQGRNNEQFFGPGTRLTVL.

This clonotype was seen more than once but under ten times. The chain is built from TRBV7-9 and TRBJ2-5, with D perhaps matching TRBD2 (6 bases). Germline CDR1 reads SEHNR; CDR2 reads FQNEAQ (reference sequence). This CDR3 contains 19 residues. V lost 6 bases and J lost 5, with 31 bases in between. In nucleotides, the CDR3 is TGTGCCAGCAGTTATTCTCCCCCCACAGTGGAGGGGATTCTGGAGACCCAGTACTTC. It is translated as CASSYSPPTVEGILETQYF.

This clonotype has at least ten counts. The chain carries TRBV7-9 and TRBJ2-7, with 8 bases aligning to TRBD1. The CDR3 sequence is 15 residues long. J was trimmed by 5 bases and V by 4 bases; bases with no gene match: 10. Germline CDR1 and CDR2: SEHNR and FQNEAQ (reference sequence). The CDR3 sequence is CASSSTDREGDEQYF. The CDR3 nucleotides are TGTGCCAGCAGCTCGACGGACAGGGAAGGGGACGAGCAGTACTTC.